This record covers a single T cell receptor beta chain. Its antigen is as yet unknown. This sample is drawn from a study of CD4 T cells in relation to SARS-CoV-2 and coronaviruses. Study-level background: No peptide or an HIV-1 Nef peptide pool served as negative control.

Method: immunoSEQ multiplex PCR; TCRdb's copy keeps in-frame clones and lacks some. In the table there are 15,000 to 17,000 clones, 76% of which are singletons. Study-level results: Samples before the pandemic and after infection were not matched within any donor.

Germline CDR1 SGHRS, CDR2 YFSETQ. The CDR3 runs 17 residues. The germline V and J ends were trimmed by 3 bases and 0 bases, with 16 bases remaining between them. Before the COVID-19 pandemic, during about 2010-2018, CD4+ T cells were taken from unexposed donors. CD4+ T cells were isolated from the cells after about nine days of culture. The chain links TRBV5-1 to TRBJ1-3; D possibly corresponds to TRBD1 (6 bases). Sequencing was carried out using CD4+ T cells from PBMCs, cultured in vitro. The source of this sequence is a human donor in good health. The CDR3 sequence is CASSSLAGAGSGNTIYF. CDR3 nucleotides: TGCGCCAGCAGCTCGTTAGCGGGGGCAGGCTCTGGAAACACCATATATTTT.